This TCR beta chain was recorded in a study of OX40 agonist ivuxolimab in advanced cancers. On this clone itself: Antigen unknown.

General study findings and limits: CD4+ T cells averaged fewer expanded clones than CD8+ T cells.

V shed 5 bases and J shed 4 bases, with 11 bases lying between them. This CDR3 is 13 amino acids long. Germline V CDR1 and CDR2: LNHDA, SQIVND (reference sequence). Patients were ineligible given autoimmune disease history or systemic immunosuppression. The method was immunoSEQ multiplex PCR; TCRdb's version includes in-frame clones alone and lacks a portion of them. The data contain fewer than 90,000 clones, 85% of them seen just once; the ten biggest clones take up roughly 3%. The V and J genes are TRBV19 and TRBJ2-5; D not certain. The source was CD4+ or CD8+ T cells sorted from blood, collected in a trial of the OX40 agonist ivuxolimab. The receptor's source is an adult with an advanced solid tumor such as melanoma, head and neck, liver or kidney cancer. The DNA of the CDR3 is TGTGCCAGTAGTCCGGGTGGAAGAGAGACCCAGTACTTC. It translates to CASSPGGRETQYF.